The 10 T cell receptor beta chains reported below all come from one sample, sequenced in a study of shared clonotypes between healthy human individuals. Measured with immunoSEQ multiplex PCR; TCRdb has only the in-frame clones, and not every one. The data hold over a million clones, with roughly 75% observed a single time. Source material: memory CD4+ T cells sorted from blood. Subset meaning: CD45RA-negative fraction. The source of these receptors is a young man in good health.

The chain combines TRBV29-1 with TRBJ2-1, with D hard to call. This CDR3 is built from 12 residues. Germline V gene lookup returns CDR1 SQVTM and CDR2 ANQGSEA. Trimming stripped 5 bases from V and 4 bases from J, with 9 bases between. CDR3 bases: TGCAGCGTTCAATTGTTATACAATGAGCAGTTCTTC. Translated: CSVQLLYNEQFF.

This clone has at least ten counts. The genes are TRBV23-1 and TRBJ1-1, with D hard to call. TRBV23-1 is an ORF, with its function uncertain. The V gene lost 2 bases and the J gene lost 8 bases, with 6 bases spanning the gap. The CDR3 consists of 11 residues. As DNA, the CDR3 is TGCGCCAGCAGTCAACGGCGGGAAGCTTTCTTT. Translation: CASSQRREAFF.

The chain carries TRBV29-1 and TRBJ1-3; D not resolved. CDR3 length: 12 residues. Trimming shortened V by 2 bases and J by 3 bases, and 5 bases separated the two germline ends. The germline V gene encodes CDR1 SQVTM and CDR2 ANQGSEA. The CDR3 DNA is TGCAGCGTTGAAAAAGGTGGAAACACCATATATTTT. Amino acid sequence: CSVEKGGNTIYF.

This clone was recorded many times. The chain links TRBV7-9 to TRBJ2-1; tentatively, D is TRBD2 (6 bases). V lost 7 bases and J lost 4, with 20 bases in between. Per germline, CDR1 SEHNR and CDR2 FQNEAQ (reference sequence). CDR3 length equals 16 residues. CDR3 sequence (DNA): TGTGCCAGCACCAACCCGTGGGGGGAGAAATACAATGAGCAGTTCTTC. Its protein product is CASTNPWGEKYNEQFF. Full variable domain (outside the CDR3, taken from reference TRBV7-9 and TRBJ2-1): DTGVSQNPRHKITKRGQNVTFRCDPISEHNRLYWYRQTLGQGPEFLTYFQNEAQLEKSRLLSDRFSAERPKGSFSTLEIQRTEQGDSAMYLCASTNPWGEKYNEQFFGPGTRLTVL.

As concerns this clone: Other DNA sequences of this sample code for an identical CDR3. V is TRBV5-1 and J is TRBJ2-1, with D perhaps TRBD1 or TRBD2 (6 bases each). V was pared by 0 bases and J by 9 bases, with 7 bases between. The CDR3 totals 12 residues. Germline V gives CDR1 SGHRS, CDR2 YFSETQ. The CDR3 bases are TGCGCCAGCAGCTTGGAGGGGGGTGAGCAGTTCTTC. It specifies CASSLEGGEQFF.

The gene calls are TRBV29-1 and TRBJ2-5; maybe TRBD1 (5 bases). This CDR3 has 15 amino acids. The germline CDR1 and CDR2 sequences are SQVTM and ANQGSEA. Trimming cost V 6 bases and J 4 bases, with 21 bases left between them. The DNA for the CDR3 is TGCAGCGTGCTGTCGTGGCAGGGAAGGGGAGAGACCCAGTACTTC. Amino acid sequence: CSVLSWQGRGETQYF.

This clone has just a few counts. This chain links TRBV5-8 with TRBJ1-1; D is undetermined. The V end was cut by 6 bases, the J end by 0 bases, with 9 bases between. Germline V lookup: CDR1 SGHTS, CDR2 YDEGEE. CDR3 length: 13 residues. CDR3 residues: CASMRQLNTEAFF. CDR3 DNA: TGTGCCAGCATGAGGCAGTTGAACACTGAAGCTTTCTTT.

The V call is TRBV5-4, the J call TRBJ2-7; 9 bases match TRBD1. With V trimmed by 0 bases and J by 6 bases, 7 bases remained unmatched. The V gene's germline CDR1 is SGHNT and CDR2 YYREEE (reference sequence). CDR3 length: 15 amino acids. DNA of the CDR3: TGTGCCAGCAGCTTGGGGGGGACAGGGACTTCCGAGCAGTACTTC. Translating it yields CASSLGGTGTSEQYF.

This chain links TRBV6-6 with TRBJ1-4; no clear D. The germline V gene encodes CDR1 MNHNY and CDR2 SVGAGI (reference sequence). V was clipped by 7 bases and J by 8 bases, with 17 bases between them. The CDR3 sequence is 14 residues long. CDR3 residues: CASTDVRVREKLFF. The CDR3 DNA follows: TGTGCCAGCACCGACGTGAGAGTAAGGGAAAAACTGTTTTTT.

The CDR3 region has the DNA TGTGCCTGGGGTATCCTGGGGGGGCCTACAGATACGCAGTATTTT. Its protein is CAWGILGGPTDTQYF. This chain connects TRBV30 to TRBJ2-3; a weak D match, TRBD2 (7 bases). The V and J ends lost 5 bases and 3 bases respectively, with 18 bases between them. The CDR3 totals 15 residues. Per the germline V gene, CDR1 is GTSNPN and CDR2 is SVGIG (reference sequence).